The 4 T cell receptor beta chains given below trace back to one sample, sequenced in a study of blood T cell repertoires in COVID-19. The method was immunoSEQ multiplex PCR; TCRdb's version includes in-frame clones alone and lacks a portion of them. In the table there are about 50,000 clones, 83% of which are singletons. Sequenced sample: peripheral blood. Every receptor here comes from a man aged 40-49 years with acute or convalescent COVID-19.

The rearrangement links TRBV2 to TRBJ2-1, with D perhaps TRBD1 (6 bases). The CDR3 totals 14 residues. Germline V gene sequence: CDR1 SNHLY, CDR2 FYNNEI. V dropped 4 bases and J dropped 6 bases, with 13 bases sitting between them. This chain's CDR3 is CASSGTRGGNEQFF. CDR3 DNA sequence: TGTGCCAGCAGTGGCACTAGAGGGGGCAATGAGCAGTTCTTC.

The chain carries TRBV19 and TRBJ1-4; D not certain. The CDR3 is made up of 15 amino acids. V was cut by 4 bases and J by 10 bases, with 19 bases left in between. The germline V gene has CDR1 LNHDA and CDR2 SQIVND (reference sequence). The CDR3 sequence is CASSRQTRYDVKLFF. The CDR3 DNA reads TGTGCCAGTAGTAGACAAACACGATATGACGTAAAACTGTTTTTT. Supplemented by reference TRBV19 and TRBJ1-4, the full variable domain reads DGGITQSPKYLFRKEGQNVTLSCEQNLNHDAMYWYRQDPGQGLRLIYYSQIVNDFQKGDIAEGYSVSREKKESFPLTVTSAQKNPTAFYLCASSRQTRYDVKLFFGSGTQLSVL.

This clone came up a few times. The rearrangement uses TRBV6-1 and TRBJ1-3, with TRBD1 matching 8 bases. Germline V gene sequence: CDR1 MNHNS, CDR2 SASEGT. The junction had 5 bases not matched to a gene; V was cut back by 1 base and J by 3 bases. This CDR3 has 16 residues. As DNA, the CDR3 is TGTGCCAGCAGTGAAGTTAGGACAGGGCTTGGAAACACCATATATTTT. Amino acid sequence: CASSEVRTGLGNTIYF.

V is TRBV11-2 and J is TRBJ1-1; 7 bases fit TRBD1. CDR1 SGHAT and CDR2 FQNNGV come from the germline V gene. V lost 5 bases and J lost 0; bases outside the gene matches: 6. The CDR3 is made up of 15 amino acids. The CDR3 loop reads CASSPGQSMNTEAFF. CDR3 sequence (DNA): TGTGCCAGCAGCCCGGGACAGTCAATGAACACTGAAGCTTTCTTT.